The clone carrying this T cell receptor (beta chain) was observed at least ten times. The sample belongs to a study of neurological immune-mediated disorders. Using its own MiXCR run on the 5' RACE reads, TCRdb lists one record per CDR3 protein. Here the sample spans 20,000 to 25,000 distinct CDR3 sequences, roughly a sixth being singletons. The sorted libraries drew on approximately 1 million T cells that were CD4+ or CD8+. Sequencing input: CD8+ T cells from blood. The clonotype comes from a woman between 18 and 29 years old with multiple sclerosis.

The DNA of the CDR3 is TGTGCCAGCAAACCAGGGGCGAGGGGATCCTACAATGAGCAGTTCTTC. Encoded protein: CASKPGARGSYNEQFF. The chain links TRBV27 to TRBJ2-1, with D tentatively TRBD1 (6 bases). CDR3 length: 16 residues. Looked up from germline, CDR1 is MNHEY and CDR2 is SMNVEV (reference sequence). V was pared by 7 bases and J by 1 base, with 17 bases between.